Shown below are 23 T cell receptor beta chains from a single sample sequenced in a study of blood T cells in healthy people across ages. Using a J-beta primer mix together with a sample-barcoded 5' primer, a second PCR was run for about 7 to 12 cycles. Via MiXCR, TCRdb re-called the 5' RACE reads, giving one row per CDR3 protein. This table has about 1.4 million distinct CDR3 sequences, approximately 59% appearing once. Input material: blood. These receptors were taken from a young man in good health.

CDR3 residues: CASSWDRDRPPAQYF. The CDR3 bases are TGTGCCAGCAGCTGGGACCGGGACAGACCCCCTGCGCAGTACTTC. This chain uses TRBV7-2 with TRBJ2-7, with 7 nucleotides matching TRBD1. The germline V gene encodes CDR1 SGHTA and CDR2 FQGNSA. The ends lost 4 bases at V and 9 bases at J; junction bases unmatched: 15. The CDR3 sequence is 15 residues long.

The CDR3 spells CASSPPAELGEKLFF. CDR3 nucleotide sequence: TGTGCCAGCAGTCCCCCTGCGGAGTTGGGTGAAAAACTGTTTTTT. J is TRBJ1-4 and V is TRBV12-3 or TRBV12-4; D is unclear. V dropped 5 bases and J dropped 7 bases, with 17 bases sitting between them. This CDR3 contains 15 residues.

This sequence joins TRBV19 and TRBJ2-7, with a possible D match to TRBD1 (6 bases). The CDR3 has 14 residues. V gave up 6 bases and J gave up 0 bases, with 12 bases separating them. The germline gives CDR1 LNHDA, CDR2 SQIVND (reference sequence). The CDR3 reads CASSQGSSSYEQYF. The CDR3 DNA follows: TGTGCCAGTAGCCAGGGGTCGAGCTCCTACGAGCAGTACTTC.

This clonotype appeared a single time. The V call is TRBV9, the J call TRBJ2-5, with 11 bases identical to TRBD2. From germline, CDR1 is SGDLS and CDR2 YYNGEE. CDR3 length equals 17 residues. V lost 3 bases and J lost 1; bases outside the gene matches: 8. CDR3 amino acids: CASSGTGTSGIQETQYF. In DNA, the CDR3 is TGTGCCAGCAGCGGGACCGGGACTAGCGGCATCCAAGAGACCCAGTACTTC.

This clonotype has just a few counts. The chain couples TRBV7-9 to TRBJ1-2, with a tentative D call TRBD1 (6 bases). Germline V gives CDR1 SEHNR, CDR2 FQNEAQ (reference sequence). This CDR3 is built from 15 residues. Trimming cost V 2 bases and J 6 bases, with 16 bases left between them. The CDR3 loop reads CASSLSPGTTNGYTF. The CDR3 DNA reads TGTGCCAGCAGCTTATCCCCCGGGACAACGAATGGCTACACCTTC. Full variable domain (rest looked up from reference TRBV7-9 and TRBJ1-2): DTGVSQNPRHKITKRGQNVTFRCDPISEHNRLYWYRQTLGQGPEFLTYFQNEAQLEKSRLLSDRFSAERPKGSFSTLEIQRTEQGDSAMYLCASSLSPGTTNGYTFGSGTRLTVV.

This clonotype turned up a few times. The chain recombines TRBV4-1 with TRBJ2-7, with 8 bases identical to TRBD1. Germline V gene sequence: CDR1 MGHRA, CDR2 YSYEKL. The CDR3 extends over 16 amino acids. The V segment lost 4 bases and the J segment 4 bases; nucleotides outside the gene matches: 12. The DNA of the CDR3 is TGCGCCAGCAGCCCAAGGTCTACAGGGGGATTATACGAGCAGTACTTC. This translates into CASSPRSTGGLYEQYF.

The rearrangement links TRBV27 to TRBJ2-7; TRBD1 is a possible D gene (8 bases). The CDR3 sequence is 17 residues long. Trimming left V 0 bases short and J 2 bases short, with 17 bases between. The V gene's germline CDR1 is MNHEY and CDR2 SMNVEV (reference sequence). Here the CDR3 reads CASSLSVWTGRAYEQYF. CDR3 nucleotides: TGTGCCAGCAGTTTATCAGTTTGGACAGGGAGGGCCTACGAGCAGTACTTC.

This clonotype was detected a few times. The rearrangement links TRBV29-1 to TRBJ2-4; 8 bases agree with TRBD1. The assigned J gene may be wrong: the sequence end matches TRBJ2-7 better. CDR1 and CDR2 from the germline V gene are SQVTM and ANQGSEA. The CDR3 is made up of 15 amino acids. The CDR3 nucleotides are TGCAGCGTTTCTCCGGGGTACCAGGGGGCGGTCGAGCAGTACTTC. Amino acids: CSVSPGYQGAVEQYF.

CDR3 in DNA: TGTGCCAGTAGTCATCCGTTGACAGGTTCGGAGACCCAGTACTTC. Encoded protein: CASSHPLTGSETQYF. This chain joins TRBV19 and TRBJ2-5; D may be TRBD1 (6 bases). V lost 5 bases, J lost 5 bases, and 18 bases lay in between. The CDR3 consists of 15 residues. Germline lookup yields CDR1 LNHDA and CDR2 SQIVND (reference sequence). The full variable domain, with the rest looked up from reference TRBV19 and TRBJ2-5, is DGGITQSPKYLFRKEGQNVTLSCEQNLNHDAMYWYRQDPGQGLRLIYYSQIVNDFQKGDIAEGYSVSREKKESFPLTVTSAQKNPTAFYLCASSHPLTGSETQYFGPGTRLLVL.

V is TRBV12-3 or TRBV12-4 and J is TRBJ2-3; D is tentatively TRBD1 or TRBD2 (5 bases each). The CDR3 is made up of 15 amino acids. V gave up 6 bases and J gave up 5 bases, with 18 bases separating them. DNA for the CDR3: TGTGCCAGCAGACCACCGGGACGCTCGGGAGATACGCAGTATTTT. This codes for CASRPPGRSGDTQYF.

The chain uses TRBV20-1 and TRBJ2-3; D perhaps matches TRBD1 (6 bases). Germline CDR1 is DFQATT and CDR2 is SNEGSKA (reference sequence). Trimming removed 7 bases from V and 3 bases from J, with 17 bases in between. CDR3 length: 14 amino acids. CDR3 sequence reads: CSGGDNRGTDTQYF. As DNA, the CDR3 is TGCAGTGGAGGGGACAATCGTGGGACAGATACGCAGTATTTT.

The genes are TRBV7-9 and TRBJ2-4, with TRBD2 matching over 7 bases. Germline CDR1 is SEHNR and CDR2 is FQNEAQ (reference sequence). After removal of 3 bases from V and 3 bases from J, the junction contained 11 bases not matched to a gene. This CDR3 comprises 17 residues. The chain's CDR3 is CASSFTGAGVNKNIQYF. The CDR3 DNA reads TGTGCCAGCAGCTTTACGGGTGCGGGGGTGAACAAAAACATTCAGTACTTC.

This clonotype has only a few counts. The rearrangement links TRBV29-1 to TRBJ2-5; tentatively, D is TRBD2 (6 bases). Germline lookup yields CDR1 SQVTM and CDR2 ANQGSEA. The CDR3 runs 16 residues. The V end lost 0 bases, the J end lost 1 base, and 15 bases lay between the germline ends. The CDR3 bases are TGCAGCGTTGAAGAGTGGACTATCCGTGGCCAAGAGACCCAGTACTTC. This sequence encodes CSVEEWTIRGQETQYF. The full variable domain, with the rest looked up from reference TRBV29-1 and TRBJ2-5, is SAVISQKPSRDICQRGTSLTIQCQVDSQVTMMFWYRQQPGQSLTLIATANQGSEATYESGFVIDKFPISRPNLTFSTLTVSNMSPEDSSIYLCSVEEWTIRGQETQYFGPGTRLLVL.

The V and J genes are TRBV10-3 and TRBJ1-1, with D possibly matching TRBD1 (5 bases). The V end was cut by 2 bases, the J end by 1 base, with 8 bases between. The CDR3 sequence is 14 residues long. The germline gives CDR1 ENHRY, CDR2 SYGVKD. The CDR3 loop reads CAISEPGRNTEAFF. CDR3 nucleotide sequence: TGTGCCATCAGTGAGCCGGGACGGAACACTGAAGCTTTCTTT.

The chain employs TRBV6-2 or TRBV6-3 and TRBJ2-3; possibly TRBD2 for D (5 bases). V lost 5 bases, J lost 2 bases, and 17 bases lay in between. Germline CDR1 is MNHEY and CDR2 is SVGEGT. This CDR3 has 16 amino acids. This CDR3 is CASSGDGVWSTDTQYF. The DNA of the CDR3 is TGTGCCAGCAGTGGCGACGGGGTGTGGTCCACAGATACGCAGTATTTT.

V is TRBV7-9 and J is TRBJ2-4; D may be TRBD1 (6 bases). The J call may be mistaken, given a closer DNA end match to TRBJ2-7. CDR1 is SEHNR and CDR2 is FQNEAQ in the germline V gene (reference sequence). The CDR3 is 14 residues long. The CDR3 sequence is CASSRTQGAYEQYF. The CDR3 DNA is TGTGCCAGCAGCCGCACACAGGGTGCCTACGAGCAGTACTTC.

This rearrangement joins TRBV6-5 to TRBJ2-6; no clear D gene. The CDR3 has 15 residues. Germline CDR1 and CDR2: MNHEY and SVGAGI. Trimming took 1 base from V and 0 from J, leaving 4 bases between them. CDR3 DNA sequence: TGTGCCAGCAGTTACTTGAGCTCTGGGGCCAACGTCCTGACTTTC. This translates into CASSYLSSGANVLTF.

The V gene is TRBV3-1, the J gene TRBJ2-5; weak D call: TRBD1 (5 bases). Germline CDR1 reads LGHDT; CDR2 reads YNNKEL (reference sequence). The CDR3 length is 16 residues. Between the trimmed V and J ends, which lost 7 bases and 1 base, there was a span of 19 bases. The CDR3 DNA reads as TGTGCCAGCAACACCCCTGGGCAGGGCCCCCAAGAGACCCAGTACTTC. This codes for CASNTPGQGPQETQYF.

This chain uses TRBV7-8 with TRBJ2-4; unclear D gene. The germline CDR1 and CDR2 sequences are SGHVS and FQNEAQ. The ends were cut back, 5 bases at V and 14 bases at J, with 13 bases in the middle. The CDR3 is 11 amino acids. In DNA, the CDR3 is TGTGCCAGCAGCCCCCTAGATGAAGAGTACTTC. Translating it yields CASSPLDEEYF.

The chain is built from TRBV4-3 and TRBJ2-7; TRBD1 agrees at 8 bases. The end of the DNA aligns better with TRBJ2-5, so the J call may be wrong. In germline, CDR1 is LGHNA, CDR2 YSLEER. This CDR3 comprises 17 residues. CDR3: CASSQVAGQGGRETQYF. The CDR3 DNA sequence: TGCGCCAGCAGCCAAGTTGCAGGACAGGGAGGTAGAGAGACCCAGTACTTC.

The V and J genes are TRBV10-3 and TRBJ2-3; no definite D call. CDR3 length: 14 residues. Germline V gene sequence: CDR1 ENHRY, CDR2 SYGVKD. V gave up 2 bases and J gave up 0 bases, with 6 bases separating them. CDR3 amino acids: CAISEAASTDTQYF. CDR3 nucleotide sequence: TGTGCCATCAGTGAGGCGGCTAGCACAGATACGCAGTATTTT.

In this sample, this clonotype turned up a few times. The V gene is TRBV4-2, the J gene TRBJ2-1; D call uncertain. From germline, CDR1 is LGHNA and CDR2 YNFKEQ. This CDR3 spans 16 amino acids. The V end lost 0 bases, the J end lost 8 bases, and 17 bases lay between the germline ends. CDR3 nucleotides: TGTGCCAGCAGCCAAGATGGAGCCTCGGGTTACGATGAGCAGTTCTTC. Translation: CASSQDGASGYDEQFF.

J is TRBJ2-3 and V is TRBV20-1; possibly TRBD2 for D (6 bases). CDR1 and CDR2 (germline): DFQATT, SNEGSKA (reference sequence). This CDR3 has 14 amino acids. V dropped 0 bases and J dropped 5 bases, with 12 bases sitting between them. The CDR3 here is CSARDLEGLDTQYF. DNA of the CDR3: TGCAGTGCTAGAGATCTGGAGGGATTAGATACGCAGTATTTT.